This TCR beta chain derives from a study of T cells in Graves' hyperthyroidism and ophthalmopathy. RNA transcripts gave rise to amplified TCR beta CDR3 regions. The HTBI primer set was used in a first-round RT-PCR of the TCR CDR3. TCRdb ran MiXCR on the multiplex PCR reads and lists one entry per CDR3 protein. This sample has under 300,000 distinct CDR3 sequences; roughly 15% occur once, and the top ten carry 7.9%. V lost 10 bases and J lost 6, with 12 bases in between. The CDR3 has 11 residues. This clonotype was found many times. Source material: blood. The gene calls are TRBV12-3 or TRBV12-4 and TRBJ1-1; D is unclear. The receptor's source is a woman in her 40s with Graves' hyperthyroidism. CDR3 region: CATQRDSEAFF. The CDR3 nucleotides read TGTGCCACCCAGCGTGATTCTGAAGCTTTCTTT.